Below are 2 T cell receptor beta chains sequenced from a single sample in a study of T cells in Graves' hyperthyroidism and ophthalmopathy. TCR beta CDR3 regions were amplified from RNA transcripts. With the HTBI primer set, the TCR CDR3 went through a first round of RT-PCR. One entry per CDR3 protein results from TCRdb running MiXCR on the multiplex PCR reads. The sample carries some 440,000 distinct CDR3 sequences, roughly 14% recorded once. The sequenced sample was blood. These TCRs come from a young woman with Graves' hyperthyroidism.

The rearrangement links TRBV27 to TRBJ2-1, with 7 bases matching TRBD2. Per the germline V gene, CDR1 is MNHEY and CDR2 is SMNVEV (reference sequence). This CDR3 contains 15 residues. The junction had 9 bases not matched to a gene; V was cut back by 5 bases and J by 5 bases. The CDR3 loop is CASSVRLAGDNEQFF. The CDR3 DNA reads as TGTGCCAGCAGTGTAAGACTAGCTGGCGACAATGAGCAGTTCTTC.

This chain links TRBV7-2 with TRBJ2-3, with TRBD2 identical over 8 bases. CDR1 and CDR2 from the germline V gene are SGHTA and FQGNSA. This CDR3 region has 16 residues. Trimming removed 5 bases from V and 8 bases from J; junction bases left unmatched: 15. Written as DNA, the CDR3 is TGTGCCAGCAGCCCCCGGGGGACGGGGGGGCACCTTACGCAGTATTTT. Its translation: CASSPRGTGGHLTQYF.